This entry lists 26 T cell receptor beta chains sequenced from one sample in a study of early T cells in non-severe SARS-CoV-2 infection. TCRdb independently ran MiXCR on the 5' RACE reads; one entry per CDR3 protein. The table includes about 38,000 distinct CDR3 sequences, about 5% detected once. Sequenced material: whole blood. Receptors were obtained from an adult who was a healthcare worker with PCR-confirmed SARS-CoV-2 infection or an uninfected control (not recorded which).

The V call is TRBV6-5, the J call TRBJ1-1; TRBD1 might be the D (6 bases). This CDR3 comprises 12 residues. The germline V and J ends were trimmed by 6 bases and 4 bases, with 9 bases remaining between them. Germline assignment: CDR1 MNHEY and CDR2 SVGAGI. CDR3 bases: TGTGCCAGCAGAGGGGGGCCCACTGAAGCTTTCTTT. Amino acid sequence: CASRGGPTEAFF.

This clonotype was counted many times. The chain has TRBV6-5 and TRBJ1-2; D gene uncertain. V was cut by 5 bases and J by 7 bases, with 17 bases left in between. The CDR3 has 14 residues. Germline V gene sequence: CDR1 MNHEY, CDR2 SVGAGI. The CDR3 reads CASSPGRDNPGYTF. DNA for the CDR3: TGTGCCAGCAGTCCCGGACGTGATAATCCTGGCTACACCTTC.

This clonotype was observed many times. CDR3 nucleotides: TGTGCCAGCAGACTCCAAGCGTATAGCAATCAGCCCCAGCATTTT. The encoded protein is CASRLQAYSNQPQHF. V usage is TRBV6-1 and J usage is TRBJ1-5, with D hard to call. CDR3 length: 15 residues. Germline V gene lookup returns CDR1 MNHNS and CDR2 SASEGT. Trimming cost V 6 bases and J 0 bases, with 12 bases left between them.

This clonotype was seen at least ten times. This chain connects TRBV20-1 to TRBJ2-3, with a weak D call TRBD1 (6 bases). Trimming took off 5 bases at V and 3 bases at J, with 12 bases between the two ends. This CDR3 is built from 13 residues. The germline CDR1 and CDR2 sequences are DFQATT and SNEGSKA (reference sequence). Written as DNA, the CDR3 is TGCAGTGCTCACACTACAGGGACAGATACGCAGTATTTT. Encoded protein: CSAHTTGTDTQYF.

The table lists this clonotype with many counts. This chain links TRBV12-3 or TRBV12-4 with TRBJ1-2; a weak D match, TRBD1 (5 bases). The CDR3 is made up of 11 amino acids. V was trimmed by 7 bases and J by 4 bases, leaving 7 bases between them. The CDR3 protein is CASTGGYGYTF. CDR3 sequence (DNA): TGTGCCAGCACCGGGGGCTATGGCTACACCTTC.

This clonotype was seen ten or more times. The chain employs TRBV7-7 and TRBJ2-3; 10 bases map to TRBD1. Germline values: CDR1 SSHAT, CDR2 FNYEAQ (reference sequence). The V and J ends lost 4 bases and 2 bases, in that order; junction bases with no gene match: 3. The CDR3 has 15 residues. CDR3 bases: TGTGCCAGCAGCTCCGGGACAGGGGTCACAGATACGCAGTATTTT. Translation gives CASSSGTGVTDTQYF.

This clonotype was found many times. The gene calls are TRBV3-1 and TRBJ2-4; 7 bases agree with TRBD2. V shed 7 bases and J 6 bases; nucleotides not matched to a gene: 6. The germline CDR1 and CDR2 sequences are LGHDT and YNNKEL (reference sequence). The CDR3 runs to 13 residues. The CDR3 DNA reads TGTGCCAGCACAGCGGGGAGTACAAACATTCAGTACTTC. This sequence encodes CASTAGSTNIQYF.

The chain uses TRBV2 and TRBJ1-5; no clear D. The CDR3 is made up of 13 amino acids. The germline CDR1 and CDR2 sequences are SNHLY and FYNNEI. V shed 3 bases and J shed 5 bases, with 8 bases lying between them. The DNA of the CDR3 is TGTGCCAGCAGTGACCGGGAGTATCAGCCCCAGCATTTT. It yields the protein CASSDREYQPQHF.

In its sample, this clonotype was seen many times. CDR3 in amino acids: CSAVAPGAAYNEQFF. CDR3 coding DNA: TGCAGTGCTGTAGCCCCGGGGGCCGCCTACAATGAGCAGTTCTTC. The chain joins TRBV20-1 to TRBJ2-1; D is possibly TRBD1 or TRBD2 (6 bases each). The germline V and J ends were trimmed by 5 bases and 2 bases, with 16 bases remaining between them. Germline V gene sequence: CDR1 DFQATT, CDR2 SNEGSKA (reference sequence). This CDR3 comprises 15 residues.

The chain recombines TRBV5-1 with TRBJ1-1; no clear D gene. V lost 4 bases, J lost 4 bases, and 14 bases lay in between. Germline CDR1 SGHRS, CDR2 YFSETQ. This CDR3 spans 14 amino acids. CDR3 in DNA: TGCGCCAGCAGCCCTGGAGGGTTGGGCACTGAAGCTTTCTTT. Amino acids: CASSPGGLGTEAFF.

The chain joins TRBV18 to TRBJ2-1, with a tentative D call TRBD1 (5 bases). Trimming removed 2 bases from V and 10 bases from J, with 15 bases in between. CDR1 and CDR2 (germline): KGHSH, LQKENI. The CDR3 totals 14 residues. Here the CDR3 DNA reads TGTGCCAGCTCACCATCAATTGACAGTCGGGAGCAGTTCTTC. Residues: CASSPSIDSREQFF.

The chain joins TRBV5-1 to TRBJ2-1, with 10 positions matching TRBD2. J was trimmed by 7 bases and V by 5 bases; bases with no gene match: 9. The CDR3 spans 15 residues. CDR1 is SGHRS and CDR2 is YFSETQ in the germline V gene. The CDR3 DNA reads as TGCGCCAGCAGTTTGAGGCTAGCGGGGGTTAATGAGCAGTTCTTC. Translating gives CASSLRLAGVNEQFF.

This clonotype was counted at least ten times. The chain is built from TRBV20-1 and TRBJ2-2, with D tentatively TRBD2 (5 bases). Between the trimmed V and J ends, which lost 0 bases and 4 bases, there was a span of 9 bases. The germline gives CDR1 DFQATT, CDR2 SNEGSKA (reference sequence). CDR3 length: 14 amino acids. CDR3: CSARDRGSTGELFF. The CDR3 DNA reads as TGCAGTGCTAGAGATCGGGGAAGCACCGGGGAGCTGTTTTTT.

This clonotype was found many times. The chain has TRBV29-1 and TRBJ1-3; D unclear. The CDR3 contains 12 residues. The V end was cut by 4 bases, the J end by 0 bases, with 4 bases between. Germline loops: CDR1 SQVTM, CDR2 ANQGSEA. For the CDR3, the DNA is TGCAGCGTTGCAGTCTCTGGAAACACCATATATTTT. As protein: CSVAVSGNTIYF.

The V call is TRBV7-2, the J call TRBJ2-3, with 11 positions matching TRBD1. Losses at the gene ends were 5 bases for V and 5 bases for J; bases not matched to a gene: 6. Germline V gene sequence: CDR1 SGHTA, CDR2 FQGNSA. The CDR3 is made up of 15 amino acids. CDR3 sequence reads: CASSPPGQGGDTQYF. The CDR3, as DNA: TGTGCCAGCAGCCCCCCGGGACAGGGGGGAGATACGCAGTATTTT.

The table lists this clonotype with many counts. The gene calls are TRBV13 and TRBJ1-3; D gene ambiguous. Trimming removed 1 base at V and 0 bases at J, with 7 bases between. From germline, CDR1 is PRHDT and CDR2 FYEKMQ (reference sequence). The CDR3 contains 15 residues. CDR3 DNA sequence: TGTGCCAGCAGCTTAGTGGGGAGCTCTGGAAACACCATATATTTT. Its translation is CASSLVGSSGNTIYF.

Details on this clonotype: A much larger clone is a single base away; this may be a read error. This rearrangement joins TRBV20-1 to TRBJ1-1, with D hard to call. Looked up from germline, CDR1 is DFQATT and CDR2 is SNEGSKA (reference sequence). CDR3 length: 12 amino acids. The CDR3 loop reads CSPDDGNTDAFF. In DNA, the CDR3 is TGCAGTCCTGACGACGGAAACACTGATGCTTTCTTT.

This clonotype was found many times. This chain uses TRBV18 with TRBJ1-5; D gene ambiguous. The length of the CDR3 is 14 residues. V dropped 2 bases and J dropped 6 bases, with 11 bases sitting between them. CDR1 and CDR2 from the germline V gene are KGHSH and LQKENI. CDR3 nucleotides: TGTGCCAGCTCACCAAGTCGGGGAAGTCAGCCCCAGCATTTT. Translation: CASSPSRGSQPQHF.

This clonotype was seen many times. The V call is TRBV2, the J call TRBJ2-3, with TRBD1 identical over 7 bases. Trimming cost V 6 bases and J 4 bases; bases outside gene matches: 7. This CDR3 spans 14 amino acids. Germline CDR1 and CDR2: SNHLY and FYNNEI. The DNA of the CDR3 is TGTGCCAGCAGCCCAGACAGGGCCCCAGATACGCAGTATTTT. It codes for CASSPDRAPDTQYF.

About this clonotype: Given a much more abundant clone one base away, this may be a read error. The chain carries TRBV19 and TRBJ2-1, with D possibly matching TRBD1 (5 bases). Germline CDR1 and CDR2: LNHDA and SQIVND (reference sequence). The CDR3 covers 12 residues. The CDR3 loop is CASSGAYNEQLF. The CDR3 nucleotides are TGTGCCAGTAGTGGGGCGTACAATGAGCAGCTCTTC. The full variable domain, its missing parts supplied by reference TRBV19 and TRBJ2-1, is DGGITQSPKYLFRKEGQNVTLSCEQNLNHDAMYWYRQDPGQGLRLIYYSQIVNDFQKGDIAEGYSVSREKKESFPLTVTSAQKNPTAFYLCASSGAYNEQLFGPGTRLTVL.

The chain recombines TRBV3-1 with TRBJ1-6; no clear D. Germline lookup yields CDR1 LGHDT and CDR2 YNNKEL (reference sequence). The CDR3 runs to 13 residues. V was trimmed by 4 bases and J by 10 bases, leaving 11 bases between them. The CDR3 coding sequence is TGTGCCAGCAGCCCCGACCGTCGCTCACCCCTCCACTTT. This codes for CASSPDRRSPLHF.

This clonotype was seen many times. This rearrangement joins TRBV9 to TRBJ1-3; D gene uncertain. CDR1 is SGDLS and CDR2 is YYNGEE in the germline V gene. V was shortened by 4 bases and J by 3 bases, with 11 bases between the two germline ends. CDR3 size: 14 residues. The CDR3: CASSSENFGNTIYF. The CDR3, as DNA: TGTGCCAGCAGCTCGGAAAACTTTGGAAACACCATATATTTT.

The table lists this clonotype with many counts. In nucleotides, the CDR3 is TGCGCCAGCGCCCTCGTGGGACAGGGCCGCTACGAGCAGTACTTC. Its protein is CASALVGQGRYEQYF. The chain employs TRBV5-1 and TRBJ2-7; 9 bases match TRBD1. Trimming removed 7 bases from V and 3 bases from J; junction bases left unmatched: 11. The CDR3 consists of 15 residues. Germline values: CDR1 SGHRS, CDR2 YFSETQ.

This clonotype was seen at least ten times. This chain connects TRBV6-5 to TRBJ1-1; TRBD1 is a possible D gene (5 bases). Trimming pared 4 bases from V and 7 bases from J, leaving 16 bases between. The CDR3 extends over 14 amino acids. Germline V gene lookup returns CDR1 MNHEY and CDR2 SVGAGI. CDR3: CASSSLWGENEAFF. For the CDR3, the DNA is TGTGCCAGCAGTTCTCTCTGGGGGGAGAATGAAGCTTTCTTT.

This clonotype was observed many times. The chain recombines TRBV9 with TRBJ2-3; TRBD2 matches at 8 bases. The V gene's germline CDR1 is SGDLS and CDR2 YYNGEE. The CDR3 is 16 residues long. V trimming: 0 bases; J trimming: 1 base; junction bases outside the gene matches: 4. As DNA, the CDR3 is TGTGCCAGCAGCGTAGGGGTTAGCGGGGGCACAGATACGCAGTATTTT. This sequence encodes CASSVGVSGGTDTQYF.

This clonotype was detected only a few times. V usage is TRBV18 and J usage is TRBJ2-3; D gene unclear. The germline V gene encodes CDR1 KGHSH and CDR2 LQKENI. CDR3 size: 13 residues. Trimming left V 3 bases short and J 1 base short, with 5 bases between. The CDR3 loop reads CASSPSGTDTQYF. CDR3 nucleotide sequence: TGTGCCAGCTCACCGTCTGGCACAGATACGCAGTATTTT.